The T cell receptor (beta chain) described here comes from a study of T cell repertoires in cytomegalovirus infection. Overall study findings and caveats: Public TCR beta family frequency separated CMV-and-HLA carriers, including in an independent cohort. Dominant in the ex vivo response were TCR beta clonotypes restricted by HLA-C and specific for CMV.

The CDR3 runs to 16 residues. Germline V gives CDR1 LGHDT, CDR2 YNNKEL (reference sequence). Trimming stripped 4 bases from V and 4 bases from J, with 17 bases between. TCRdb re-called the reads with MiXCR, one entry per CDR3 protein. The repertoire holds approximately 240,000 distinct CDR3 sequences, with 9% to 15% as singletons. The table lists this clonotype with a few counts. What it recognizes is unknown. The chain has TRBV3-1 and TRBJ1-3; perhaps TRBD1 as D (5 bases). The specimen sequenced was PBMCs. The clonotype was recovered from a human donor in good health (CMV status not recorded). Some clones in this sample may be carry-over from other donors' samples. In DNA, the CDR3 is TGTGCCAGCAGCCTCTCTCTTGGGGGTGCAGGAAACACCATATATTTT. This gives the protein CASSLSLGGAGNTIYF.